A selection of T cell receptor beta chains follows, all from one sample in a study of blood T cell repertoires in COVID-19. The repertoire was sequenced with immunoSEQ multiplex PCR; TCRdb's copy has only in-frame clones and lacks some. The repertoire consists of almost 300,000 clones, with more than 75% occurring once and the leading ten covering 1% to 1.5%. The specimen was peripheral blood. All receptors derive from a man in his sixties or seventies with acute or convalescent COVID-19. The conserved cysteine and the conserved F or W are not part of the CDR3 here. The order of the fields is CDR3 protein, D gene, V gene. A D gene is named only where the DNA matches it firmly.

cdr3_aa: ASSPANTGELF; d_call: -; v_call: TRBV18
cdr3_aa: ATSDQPSHGQHYNEQF; d_call: -; v_call: TRBV24-1
cdr3_aa: ASSPNSRGSGYGYT; d_call: -; v_call: TRBV7-9
cdr3_aa: ASSREGADTGELF; d_call: -; v_call: TRBV6-6
cdr3_aa: ASSGARYNSPLH; d_call: -; v_call: TRBV5-6
cdr3_aa: AWSPKRSRDYGYT; d_call: -; v_call: TRBV30
cdr3_aa: AISESDRGRPYEQY; d_call: TRBD1; v_call: TRBV10-3
cdr3_aa: ASSLDNEQY; d_call: -; v_call: TRBV7-2
cdr3_aa: ASMGQGAAYEQY; d_call: TRBD1; v_call: TRBV19
cdr3_aa: AWTVASGGGDTQY; d_call: TRBD2; v_call: TRBV30
cdr3_aa: ASSLAGLGI; d_call: -; v_call: TRBV11-2
cdr3_aa: ASSREGRSSYNSPLH; d_call: -; v_call: TRBV4-1
cdr3_aa: ASSLPTGPRQSEKLF; d_call: -; v_call: TRBV7-9
cdr3_aa: ASSARTGGLNEQF; d_call: TRBD1; v_call: TRBV5-1
cdr3_aa: ASRCRVGERSNQPQH; d_call: -; v_call: TRBV12-2
cdr3_aa: ASSQGLAGATDTQY; d_call: TRBD2; v_call: TRBV3-1/TRBV3-2
cdr3_aa: ASSVEGSYNSPLH; d_call: -; v_call: TRBV9
cdr3_aa: ASSLRGATGQPQH; d_call: -; v_call: TRBV5-8
cdr3_aa: ASSPQGSYGYT; d_call: -; v_call: TRBV7-9
cdr3_aa: ASSIRQGGNTGELF; d_call: -; v_call: TRBV7-2
cdr3_aa: ASSRIGQGNQPQH; d_call: TRBD1; v_call: TRBV6-6
cdr3_aa: ASSRNQRTTGSGNTIY; d_call: -; v_call: TRBV6-6
cdr3_aa: ASSRQRGDTQY; d_call: TRBD2; v_call: TRBV19
cdr3_aa: ASSPVQGISGANVLT; d_call: TRBD1; v_call: TRBV7-9
cdr3_aa: SIPGTGNTIY; d_call: -; v_call: TRBV29-1
cdr3_aa: ASSIRPDRGQSKLF; d_call: TRBD1; v_call: TRBV19
cdr3_aa: ASRRQGIGDSPLH; d_call: TRBD1; v_call: TRBV6-4
cdr3_aa: ASSYLQGAGTGELF; d_call: TRBD1; v_call: TRBV6-5
cdr3_aa: AWSLGQGNQETQY; d_call: -; v_call: TRBV30
cdr3_aa: ASSAGGQAKNIQY; d_call: TRBD2; v_call: TRBV5-4
cdr3_aa: ASSQGQGVLIAYEQY; d_call: TRBD1; v_call: TRBV6-6
cdr3_aa: ASSGDPTDTQY; d_call: -; v_call: TRBV5-6
cdr3_aa: ASSVERLFTDTQY; d_call: -; v_call: TRBV9
cdr3_aa: ATSRAGTGVKAGEQY; d_call: TRBD1; v_call: TRBV15
cdr3_aa: ATRDRDEQY; d_call: TRBD1; v_call: TRBV10-3
cdr3_aa: ASSLTGTDYGYT; d_call: TRBD1; v_call: TRBV28
cdr3_aa: ASSQGGHPNQPQH; d_call: -; v_call: TRBV4-3
cdr3_aa: AWSVGGNTEAF; d_call: -; v_call: TRBV30
cdr3_aa: ASSMGLAENLVQY; d_call: TRBD2; v_call: TRBV6-5
cdr3_aa: ASSQDRVGYGYT; d_call: -; v_call: TRBV3-1/TRBV3-2
cdr3_aa: ASSPRQVRETQY; d_call: -; v_call: TRBV7-8
cdr3_aa: ASSLSPPLGATTYNEQF; d_call: -; v_call: TRBV5-1
cdr3_aa: ASSFHGGTNEKLF; d_call: -; v_call: TRBV28
cdr3_aa: ASSLRNRGTNEKLF; d_call: TRBD1; v_call: TRBV7-9
cdr3_aa: AISDGGADQPQH; d_call: -; v_call: TRBV10-3
cdr3_aa: ASSYLRTRRPDNQPQH; d_call: -; v_call: TRBV12-1
cdr3_aa: ASSRNLETQY; d_call: -; v_call: TRBV7-9
cdr3_aa: ASTLYRGTDTEAF; d_call: TRBD1; v_call: TRBV6-5
cdr3_aa: ASSFLQAGPRGIQY; d_call: TRBD2; v_call: TRBV7-9
cdr3_aa: ASSPNVGQYWGQETQY; d_call: -; v_call: TRBV9
cdr3_aa: SASSSSNYGYT; d_call: -; v_call: TRBV20-1
cdr3_aa: ASSYRGNEKLF; d_call: -; v_call: TRBV6-5
cdr3_aa: ASRTDMTGYYEAF; d_call: TRBD1; v_call: TRBV6-5
cdr3_aa: ASSSMAGIQETQY; d_call: -; v_call: TRBV7-7
cdr3_aa: ASSSKTGDEKLF; d_call: -; v_call: TRBV6-5
cdr3_aa: ASSRGQYTDTQY; d_call: TRBD1; v_call: TRBV19
cdr3_aa: ASSWRTGSEISTDTQY; d_call: TRBD1; v_call: TRBV5-1
cdr3_aa: AIRTGGAEETQY; d_call: TRBD1; v_call: TRBV10-3
cdr3_aa: ASSLVRSGRTDTQY; d_call: TRBD2; v_call: TRBV7-2